Presented here are 20 T cell receptor beta chains from one specimen sequenced in a study of T cells after yellow fever vaccination. TCRdb passed the 5' RACE reads through MiXCR, listing each CDR3 protein once. The table records just under 600,000 distinct CDR3 sequences, around an eighth of them present only once. This sample comprised PBMCs, obtained on the day of the yellow fever booster vaccination. The receptor set was obtained from a man aged 25-40 years who received the YFV17D yellow fever vaccine.

This clonotype has at least ten counts. The chain joins TRBV5-1 to TRBJ2-1, with no clear D. Trimming cost V 4 bases and J 7 bases, with 21 bases left between them. CDR3 length: 16 amino acids. Per germline, CDR1 SGHRS and CDR2 YFSETQ. CDR3 in amino acids: CASSLVKGGRWNEQFF. In DNA, the CDR3 is TGCGCCAGCAGCCTTGTGAAGGGTGGACGGTGGAATGAGCAGTTCTTC.

This clonotype has a handful of counts. Here the CDR3 reads CSARDPGTSGSADTQYF. The DNA of the CDR3 is TGCAGTGCTAGAGATCCGGGGACTAGCGGGTCCGCGGATACGCAGTATTTT. V and J are TRBV20-1 and TRBJ2-3; 12 bases map to TRBD2. Looked up from germline, CDR1 is DFQATT and CDR2 is SNEGSKA (reference sequence). CDR3 length: 17 amino acids. V was clipped by 0 bases and J by 6 bases; unmatched bases: 10.

V usage is TRBV7-2 and J usage is TRBJ2-2, with a weak D call TRBD2 (5 bases). This CDR3 has 15 residues. Germline-derived CDR1 and CDR2 are SGHTA and FQGNSA. Trimming left V 2 bases short and J 1 base short, with 8 bases between. CDR3 sequence reads: CASSLRGLNTGELFF. CDR3 DNA: TGTGCCAGCAGCTTACGCGGGTTGAACACCGGGGAGCTGTTTTTT.

V and J are TRBV5-4 and TRBJ2-3, with D tentatively TRBD1 or TRBD2 (5 bases each). Trimming stripped 0 bases from V and 2 bases from J, with 13 bases between. Germline loops: CDR1 SGHNT, CDR2 YYREEE (reference sequence). The CDR3 contains 16 residues. Here the CDR3 DNA reads TGTGCCAGCAGCTTGGATGTACTAGGGGACACAGATACGCAGTATTTT. Its translation is CASSLDVLGDTDTQYF.

This rearrangement joins TRBV4-3 to TRBJ1-6; D may be TRBD1 (6 bases). V lost 0 bases to trimming and J lost 0 bases, with 12 bases between them. CDR1 and CDR2 (germline): LGHNA, YSLEER. The CDR3 totals 18 residues. The CDR3 sequence: CASSQDLTGASYNSPLHF. The CDR3 DNA is TGCGCCAGCAGCCAAGATCTTACGGGGGCCTCCTATAATTCACCCCTCCACTTT.

CDR3 protein: CATSREASGSWGGYEQYF. The CDR3 coding sequence is TGTGCCACCAGCAGAGAAGCTAGCGGGAGTTGGGGGGGCTACGAGCAGTACTTC. The chain employs TRBV15 and TRBJ2-7; 10 nucleotides line up with TRBD2. Germline-derived CDR1 and CDR2 are LNHNV and YYDKDF (reference sequence). The trim removed 0 bases at V and 3 bases at J, leaving 11 bases unmatched. This CDR3 is built from 18 residues.

This clonotype was seen a few times. The chain links TRBV11-1 to TRBJ2-1; 14 bases match TRBD2. V trimming: 0 bases; J trimming: 6 bases; junction bases outside the gene matches: 10. Per germline, CDR1 SGHAT and CDR2 FQDESV (reference sequence). This CDR3 is built from 19 residues. The CDR3 DNA is TGTGCCAGCAGCTTAGCGCTAGGGACTAGCGGGAGAGCCGCCAATGAGCAGTTCTTC. This codes for CASSLALGTSGRAANEQFF.

This clonotype was seen a handful of times. The chain is built from TRBV7-2 and TRBJ2-6, with unresolved D. With 5 bases removed from V and 4 bases from J, the gap between germline ends came to 9 bases. CDR1 SGHTA and CDR2 FQGNSA come from the germline V gene. The CDR3 totals 14 residues. The CDR3 loop reads CASSPRFGANVLTF. CDR3 nucleotide sequence: TGTGCCAGCAGCCCCAGGTTCGGGGCCAACGTCCTGACTTTC.

The rearrangement links TRBV28 to TRBJ1-1; D remains ambiguous. This CDR3 is 13 amino acids long. V was trimmed by 3 bases and J by 11 bases, leaving 16 bases between them. The V gene's germline CDR1 is MDHEN and CDR2 SYDVKM. For the CDR3, the DNA is TGTGCCAGCAGTTTCTCCCTGTCCGCCTCGGCTTTCTTT. Translation gives CASSFSLSASAFF.

The chain recombines TRBV7-2 with TRBJ1-2, with D possibly matching TRBD1 (5 bases). CDR3 length equals 13 residues. V lost 6 bases and J 7 bases, leaving 15 bases between the germline ends. The germline gives CDR1 SGHTA, CDR2 FQGNSA. CDR3 sequence reads: CASSQGPSFGYTF. In nucleotides, the CDR3 is TGTGCCAGCAGTCAGGGACCGTCTTTTGGCTACACCTTC.

This clonotype was seen a few times. This chain connects TRBV27 to TRBJ1-6; no definite D call. There are 16 residues in the CDR3. CDR1 MNHEY and CDR2 SMNVEV come from the germline V gene (reference sequence). Trimming cost V 8 bases and J 0 bases, with 14 bases left between them. The CDR3 DNA reads as TGTGCCAGCCGACGGATCCAAGCCTCCTATAATTCACCCCTCCACTTT. Translating gives CASRRIQASYNSPLHF.

This clonotype has a count of ten or more. V usage is TRBV24-1 and J usage is TRBJ2-7; a possible D gene is TRBD1 (6 bases). Trimming removed 2 bases at V and 7 bases at J, with 14 bases between. CDR3 length equals 14 residues. The germline gives CDR1 KGHDR, CDR2 SFDVKD. The CDR3 spells CATSDSATGWEQYF. CDR3 in DNA: TGTGCCACCAGTGATTCTGCAACAGGGTGGGAGCAGTACTTC.

The gene calls are TRBV11-1 and TRBJ2-2, with 7 bases matching TRBD2. V shed 4 bases and J 0 bases; nucleotides not matched to a gene: 11. In germline, CDR1 is SGHAT, CDR2 FQDESV (reference sequence). This CDR3 is 18 amino acids long. This CDR3 reads CASSSPRGTYANTGELFF. DNA of the CDR3: TGTGCCAGCAGCTCTCCGCGGGGGACTTACGCGAACACCGGGGAGCTGTTTTTT.

The chain employs TRBV5-1 and TRBJ2-7, with 8 bases lining up with TRBD2. The V segment lost 5 bases and the J segment 5 bases; nucleotides outside the gene matches: 6. CDR1 is SGHRS and CDR2 is YFSETQ in the germline V gene. This CDR3 comprises 13 residues. CDR3 bases: TGCGCCAGCAGGACTAGCGTTGCCCACGAGCAGTACTTC. It codes for CASRTSVAHEQYF.

The genes are TRBV7-9 and TRBJ1-4; D is ambiguous. Trimming pared 2 bases from V and 4 bases from J, leaving 5 bases between. Looked up from germline, CDR1 is SEHNR and CDR2 is FQNEAQ (reference sequence). The CDR3 contains 13 residues. This CDR3 reads CASSLTGNEKLFF. DNA of the CDR3: TGTGCCAGCAGCTTAACCGGTAATGAAAAACTGTTTTTT.

The J gene is TRBJ2-7, the V gene TRBV5-6; TRBD2 matches 12 bases. V lost 3 bases and J lost 1; bases outside the gene matches: 2. The CDR3 is 15 amino acids. CDR1 and CDR2 (germline): SGHDT, YYEEEE. CDR3 in DNA: TGTGCCAGCAGCTGGGGACTAGCGGGTTCCTACGAGCAGTACTTC. This gives the protein CASSWGLAGSYEQYF.

This clonotype occurred a few times. The gene calls are TRBV6-5 and TRBJ2-7; TRBD2 is a possible D gene (5 bases). Trimming took 8 bases from V and 1 from J, leaving 9 bases between them. Germline V gene data show CDR1 as MNHEY and CDR2 as SVGAGI. The length of the CDR3 is 12 residues. As DNA, the CDR3 is TGTGCCAGCCAGGACTCGTCCTACGAGCAGTACTTC. It specifies CASQDSSYEQYF.

This sequence joins TRBV4-1 and TRBJ2-2, with 7 bases aligning to TRBD1. The CDR3 covers 13 residues. CDR1 and CDR2 from the germline V gene are MGHRA and YSYEKL. V trimming: 3 bases; J trimming: 6 bases; junction bases outside the gene matches: 1. The CDR3 is CASSQQGAGELFF. The DNA of the CDR3 is TGCGCCAGCAGCCAGCAGGGGGCCGGGGAGCTGTTTTTT.

The chain links TRBV7-2 to TRBJ2-7, with TRBD1 as a possible D gene (6 bases). This CDR3 comprises 15 residues. V gave up 6 bases and J gave up 0 bases, with 15 bases separating them. In germline, CDR1 is SGHTA, CDR2 FQGNSA. The CDR3 region is CASSATGTNSYEQYF. CDR3 coding DNA: TGTGCCAGCAGTGCAACCGGGACAAACTCCTACGAGCAGTACTTC.

The chain combines TRBV7-9 with TRBJ2-3; 11 bases map to TRBD2. Losses at the gene ends were 3 bases for V and 6 bases for J; bases not matched to a gene: 2. This CDR3 contains 14 residues. Germline V lookup: CDR1 SEHNR, CDR2 FQNEAQ (reference sequence). This CDR3 is CASSFGTSGDTQYF. CDR3 coding DNA: TGTGCCAGCAGCTTCGGGACTAGCGGTGATACGCAGTATTTT. Full variable domain (rest looked up from reference TRBV7-9 and TRBJ2-3): DTGVSQNPRHKITKRGQNVTFRCDPISEHNRLYWYRQTLGQGPEFLTYFQNEAQLEKSRLLSDRFSAERPKGSFSTLEIQRTEQGDSAMYLCASSFGTSGDTQYFGPGTRLTVL.